This entry concerns a single T cell receptor (beta chain). The data stem from a study of blood T cell repertoires in COVID-19. On the study more broadly: Material from acute and convalescent COVID-19 was sourced from the United States, Italy and Spain. Sources were T cells, B-cell-depleted T cells, or PBMCs; the material itself was cDNA or gDNA.

In the original workflow: Reference gene primer amplification gave nucleated cell count estimates. Using immunoSEQ multiplex PCR, the repertoire was profiled, and TCRdb retains in-frame clones only, with some absent. V and J calls and clone size are those listed in that table; D and trimming were worked out from the DNA. The table records about 150,000 clones, 88% of them present only once. The V gene lost 6 bases and the J gene lost 9 bases, with 15 bases spanning the gap. The CDR3 sequence is 13 residues long. The chain recombines TRBV12-3 or TRBV12-4 with TRBJ1-5; D unclear. This sequence was found in a man aged 50-60 years who had recovered from COVID-19. The sequencing input was peripheral blood. The CDR3 DNA is TGTGCCAGCAGCCCGGGTCTCCCACGGCCCCAGCATTTT. This encodes CASSPGLPRPQHF.